Each of the 9 T cell receptor beta chains below was sequenced from the same sample in a study of PD-1 blockade in classical Hodgkin lymphoma. All the patients suffered relapse after autologous stem cell transplantation, and brentuximab vedotin exposure differed. Clones were read by immunoSEQ multiplex PCR, and TCRdb kept only the in-frame ones, dropping some. Of some 46,000 clones in the sample, 80% were seen once. Here the sequenced sample was peripheral blood mononuclear cells (PBMCs), taken before the second cycle of nivolumab. These receptors all stem from a human donor with classical Hodgkin lymphoma.

The chain joins TRBV29-1 to TRBJ1-1, with D perhaps TRBD1 (5 bases). V dropped 4 bases and J dropped 4 bases, with 19 bases sitting between them. CDR1 and CDR2 (germline): SQVTM, ANQGSEA. This CDR3 has 15 amino acids. Written as DNA, the CDR3 is TGCAGCGTTGTCGTGGCAGGGACCCAGTTCACTGAAGCTTTCTTT. Amino acids: CSVVVAGTQFTEAFF. The full variable domain, with the rest looked up from reference TRBV29-1 and TRBJ1-1, is SAVISQKPSRDICQRGTSLTIQCQVDSQVTMMFWYRQQPGQSLTLIATANQGSEATYESGFVIDKFPISRPNLTFSTLTVSNMSPEDSSIYLCSVVVAGTQFTEAFFGQGTRLTVV.

This chain joins TRBV7-3 and TRBJ2-1; D might be TRBD1 or TRBD2, each matching 5 bases. The V end lost 4 bases, the J end lost 8 bases, and 9 bases lay between the germline ends. The length of the CDR3 is 12 residues. Germline lookup yields CDR1 SGHTA and CDR2 FQGTGA. In DNA, the CDR3 is TGTGCCAGCAGCTCAAGGGGAGATGAGCAGTTCTTC. Amino acid sequence: CASSSRGDEQFF. Full variable domain (missing parts from reference TRBV7-3 and TRBJ2-1): GAGVSQTPSNKVTEKGKYVELRCDPISGHTALYWYRQSLGQGPEFLIYFQGTGAADDSGLPNDRFFAVRPEGSVSTLKIQRTERGDSAVYLCASSSRGDEQFFGPGTRLTVL.

The chain combines TRBV5-1 with TRBJ2-7; D may be TRBD1 (6 bases). This CDR3 has 14 residues. Between the trimmed V and J ends, which lost 0 bases and 2 bases, there was a span of 9 bases. CDR1 and CDR2 (germline): SGHRS, YFSETQ. The CDR3: CASSLVAGAYEQYF. The CDR3 nucleotides read TGCGCCAGCAGCTTGGTTGCAGGGGCCTACGAGCAGTACTTC.

This clone was recorded a few times. The rearrangement joins TRBV4-3 to TRBJ1-4, with a possible D match to TRBD1 (6 bases). V was trimmed by 0 bases and J by 4 bases, leaving 18 bases between them. This CDR3 contains 18 residues. Germline CDR1 is LGHNA and CDR2 is YSLEER. The CDR3 sequence: CASSQDLPRGASNEKLFF. The DNA for the CDR3 is TGCGCCAGCAGCCAAGATCTTCCCAGGGGAGCGAGTAATGAAAAACTGTTTTTT.

The chain recombines TRBV5-1 with TRBJ1-6; 7 positions agree with TRBD1. Germline CDR1 SGHRS, CDR2 YFSETQ. This CDR3 contains 16 residues. V gave up 0 bases and J gave up 13 bases; unmatched junction bases: 13. The CDR3 coding sequence is TGCGCCAGCAGCTTGGTTGGAGGGGGCACAGGAAAGCCCCTCCACTTT. Protein product: CASSLVGGGTGKPLHF.

Here the CDR3 reads CASSPGPSNTEAFF. The CDR3 DNA reads TGTGCCAGCAGCCCGGGGCCGTCGAACACTGAAGCTTTCTTT. This chain uses TRBV11-3 with TRBJ1-1; tentative D call: TRBD1 (5 bases). Trimming removed 5 bases at V and 1 base at J, with 11 bases between. Germline V gene data show CDR1 as SGHNT and CDR2 as YENEEA. This CDR3 has 14 amino acids.

This clone was picked up one time. The chain has TRBV18 and TRBJ1-4; 7 positions match TRBD1. CDR1 is KGHSH, CDR2 LQKENI, per germline. V lost 3 bases and J lost 8; bases outside the gene matches: 3. CDR3 length: 13 residues. CDR3 bases: TGTGCCAGCTCACCCCGACAGGGAGAAAAACTGTTTTTT. Translation gives CASSPRQGEKLFF.

The V gene is TRBV9, the J gene TRBJ2-1, with TRBD2 identical over 11 bases. With 3 bases clipped from V and 9 bases from J, the junction kept 11 bases outside the gene matches. The V gene's germline CDR1 is SGDLS and CDR2 YYNGEE. This CDR3 is built from 16 residues. Here the CDR3 reads CASSGGTSGTDTEQFF. In nucleotides, the CDR3 is TGTGCCAGCAGCGGAGGGACTAGCGGAACTGACACTGAGCAGTTCTTC.

There are a few counts of this clone. The V call is TRBV30, the J call TRBJ1-6, with D unresolved. The CDR3 loop spans 13 amino acids. CDR1 and CDR2 (germline): GTSNPN, SVGIG (reference sequence). Trimming took 0 bases from V and 9 from J, leaving 9 bases between them. CDR3 sequence reads: CAWSVPYGSPLHF. The CDR3 DNA reads TGTGCCTGGAGTGTGCCATATGGTTCACCCCTCCACTTT.